This T cell receptor beta chain was obtained from a study of OX40 agonist ivuxolimab in advanced cancers. Generated by immunoSEQ multiplex PCR, the TCRdb table keeps only in-frame clones and is missing some. The table has 75,000 to 100,000 clones, about four fifths seen once. Germline lookup yields CDR1 MNHEY and CDR2 SMNVEV (reference sequence). CDR3 size: 15 residues. Trimming cost V 6 bases and J 4 bases, with 19 bases left between them. Sequencing was performed on CD4+ or CD8+ T cells sorted from blood, taken in a trial of the OX40 agonist ivuxolimab. The origin of this receptor is an adult with an advanced solid tumor such as melanoma, head and neck, liver or kidney cancer. The rearrangement uses TRBV27 and TRBJ2-7; possibly TRBD1 for D (6 bases). The CDR3 here is CASRGWAGVIYEQYF. CDR3 coding DNA: TGTGCCAGCAGGGGCTGGGCAGGGGTAATTTACGAGCAGTACTTC.